This TCR beta chain was documented in a study of T cells after yellow fever vaccination. Study observations and caveats: The secondary T-cell response peaked on day 5, not day 15, but was weaker. Clonotypes shared by both compartments, CD4 and CD8, made up a small share.

Worth noting for this clonotype: The antigen remains unidentified.

UMIs were added to TCR cDNA along with a universal primer site when it was made by 5'RACE template switching. TCRdb called the 5' RACE reads again in MiXCR, with one record for every CDR3 protein. The sample yields some 340,000 distinct CDR3 sequences, about 10% seen once. This CDR3 is built from 14 residues. Trimming stripped 6 bases from V and 5 bases from J, with 16 bases between. Germline values: CDR1 SGHNT, CDR2 YENEEA. The sequencing here drew on CD4+ T cells sorted from PBMCs, taken 45 days after the yellow fever booster vaccination. This chain connects TRBV11-3 to TRBJ1-1, with unresolved D. The origin of this receptor is a man younger than 35 who received the YFV17D yellow fever vaccine. The CDR3 DNA is TGTGCCAGCAGTTACTCGGGGTTGTCGACTGAAGCTTTCTTT. It encodes CASSYSGLSTEAFF.